This is a list of T cell receptor beta chains from one sample in a study of blood T cell repertoires in COVID-19. The repertoire was sequenced with immunoSEQ multiplex PCR; TCRdb's copy has only in-frame clones and lacks some. The repertoire includes about 180,000 clones, 86% of them detected once, and about 8.6% sits in the top ten. Sequenced material: PBMCs or T cells enriched from blood (not recorded which). Receptors were obtained from a woman in her 30s who had recovered from COVID-19. Each CDR3 is given with its conserved first and last residue. D genes are given only for firm matches. For some rows the clone size is stated as once, few or many, or as a class when expanded; others skip it.

>NA|NA|TRBJ1-5|TRBV7-2
CASSLASGGGDQPQHF
TGTGCCAGCAGCTTAGCGTCCGGGGGAGGCGATCAGCCCCAGCATTTT
>TRBD1|few|TRBJ1-5|TRBV6-5
CASSLTGVGNQPQHF
TGTGCCAGCAGTCTAACAGGGGTTGGCAATCAGCCCCAGCATTTT
>NA|NA|TRBJ1-2|TRBV6-5
CASSVSGRGRYGYTF
TGTGCCAGCAGCGTGAGCGGACGGGGGAGGTATGGCTACACCTTC
>TRBD1|NA|TRBJ2-7|TRBV10-3
CAISASTGQGAGEQYF
TGTGCCATCAGTGCCTCGACCGGACAGGGGGCTGGCGAGCAGTACTTC
>TRBD2|NA|TRBJ2-2|TRBV7-9
CASSLSSGRTGELFF
TGTGCCAGCAGCTTAAGTAGCGGGAGGACCGGGGAGCTGTTTTTT
>NA|NA|TRBJ1-1|TRBV19
CATSDNRGRRDRDEAFF
TGTGCCACCAGCGACAATAGGGGAAGACGCGACAGAGATGAAGCTTTCTTT
>TRBD1|NA|TRBJ2-7|TRBV28
CASSSPGQGTGEQYF
TGTGCCAGCAGTTCCCCGGGACAGGGGACGGGGGAGCAGTACTTC
>NA|NA|TRBJ2-5|TRBV5-4
CASSRGGRWVEETQYF
TGTGCCAGCAGCAGGGGGGGGAGGTGGGTCGAAGAGACCCAGTACTTC
>TRBD2|many|TRBJ2-3|TRBV6-4
CASSRTSGSTDTQYF
TGTGCCAGCAGTCGGACTAGCGGGAGCACAGATACGCAGTATTTT
>TRBD2|NA|TRBJ2-3|TRBV6-1
CASSELAGGPTDTQYF
TGTGCCAGCAGTGAACTAGCGGGAGGTCCCACAGATACGCAGTATTTT
>NA|few|TRBJ2-2|TRBV5-1
CASSLVQDNTGELFF
TGCGCCAGCAGCTTGGTACAGGACAACACCGGGGAGCTGTTTTTT
>NA|NA|TRBJ1-2|TRBV2
CASSGAGNGYTF
TGTGCCAGCAGTGGGGCAGGGAATGGCTACACCTTC
>TRBD1|NA|TRBJ2-7|TRBV25-1
CASSDRGGGHEQYF
TGTGCCAGCAGTGATAGAGGGGGCGGCCACGAGCAGTACTTC
>TRBD2|NA|TRBJ2-7|TRBV14
CASSLAGSSYEQYF
TGTGCCAGCAGCCTAGCGGGAAGCTCCTACGAGCAGTACTTC